This T cell receptor beta chain was profiled in a study of blood T cell repertoires in COVID-19. The participants were between about 18 and 90 years old and came from under 25 US areas. In assigning cohorts, the study relied on participant-reported clinical history. This CDR3 is 15 amino acids long. V lost 6 bases, J lost 0 bases, and 5 bases stayed unmatched. CDR1 and CDR2 (germline): MNHEY, SMNVEV (reference sequence). Per the study methods: Amplification of reference gene primers provided the estimated nucleated cell counts. Some clones are missing from TCRdb's copy, which holds only in-frame ones; the method was immunoSEQ multiplex PCR. V and J calls and clone size are copied from that table; D and trimming were computed from the DNA. The data contain about 300,000 clones, 85% to 90% of them singletons.

The chain has TRBV27 and TRBJ2-7, with 10 bases aligning to TRBD2. Material for sequencing was PBMCs or T cells enriched from blood (not recorded which). The receptor comes from a man aged 30-40 years who had recovered from COVID-19. This CDR3 reads CASRRTSGSSYEQYF. The CDR3 nucleotides are TGTGCCAGCAGGAGGACTAGCGGCTCCTCCTACGAGCAGTACTTC.